The source of this TCR beta chain is a study of cytotoxic CD8 clonotypes in ibrutinib-treated CLL (dated by TCRdb to the early 2020s). Regarding the research as a whole: The cohort had about a dozen relapsed/refractory and approximately 15 treatment-naive patients; under 18 were IGHV unmutated. Partial responses were observed in about 24 patients and complete responses in 2; after a median follow-up of 68 months, remission was maintained in approximately 14 patients and progression was observed in approximately 12. Response samples were taken after a median of roughly 12 months on treatment, ranging from roughly 6 to 36 months. On average, each sample yielded 250,000 to 300,000 productive templates and under 95,000 productive rearrangements. Longitudinal samples were obtainable from about 30% of the roughly 90 participants in the trial. Cryopreserved peripheral blood mononuclear cells were obtained prior to treatment, at the time of response, and at either disease progression or sustained remission. Patients were still on ibrutinib when every remission and progressive disease sample was collected.

The goal of deep resolution MiSeq sequencing was a depth between 1 in 1 million and 1 in 200,000 T cells, and coverage averaged 10x per clonotype. TCR beta libraries were generated with the immunoSEQ hsTCRB Kit. In the source study's methods: The data were analyzed with ImmunoSEQ Analyzer and ImmunoSEQ Data Assistant, and V, D and J gene assignments followed IMGT definitions. Clonality, with values ranging from 0 to 1, was calculated as one minus the normalized Shannon entropy of productive rearrangement frequencies. Public clonotype analysis was restricted to overrepresented clonotypes comprising at least 0.05% of each patient's repertoire. Some 14 age-matched healthy donor repertoires from immuneACCESS served as clonality controls. The source is immuneACCESS, and TCRdb retained only in-frame sequences with V and J called. Part of the clones is not carried over; for the studies checked, unresolved V genes explain less than half of this, and the remainder is unexplained. The V and J calls and clone size were taken over from that table, and D and trimming were inferred from the DNA. For this sample the table gives roughly 160,000 clones, of which under 85% were detected only once. The top ten clonotypes cover about 4.9% of the sample.

Summary of the overall study and its limitations: Clonality increased at ibrutinib response, stayed stable in sustained remission, and fell back toward baseline at progression. Baseline clonality exceeded that of age-matched healthy donors and correlated strongly with circulating CD8+ T-cell counts. Public clonotypes were rare and either shrank or stayed stable during treatment, and the rise in clonality at ibrutinib response reflected expansion of private clonotypes. Sampling times were not matched between sustained-remission and progressing patients, and lymph node repertoires were not studied.

The time point tag for this specimen amounts to: approximately 2 years on ibrutinib. For TCR beta library preparation, roughly 2 micrograms of genomic DNA were extracted from the cryopreserved PBMCs. Longitudinal blood samples from CLL patients on ibrutinib monotherapy were analyzed using high-throughput TCR beta sequencing. The patients took part in an open-label, single-center phase 2 trial of ibrutinib monotherapy. CDR1 and CDR2, looked up from the germline V gene, are SGHTA and FQGNSA. Inclusive of the bounding cysteine and phenylalanine, the CDR3 is 15 residues long. CDR3 DNA is the only sequence kept; it has 45 bases, read in frame from the first base. Relative to germline, V is missing 5 bases and J is missing 7 bases, with 13 bases of the junction outside any gene match. In the case of this clone: Its antigen is currently not known. No base qualities exist here, and no much larger clone lies one base off it.

This material consisted of PBMCs, taken after 24 months of ibrutinib treatment. This TCR came from a human donor with chronic lymphocytic leukemia. The V and J segments used are TRBV7-2 and TRBJ2-7, with 8 middle bases fitting TRBD1. The DNA sequence reads TGTGCCAGCAGCGCAGACAGGGGCCGCCGCCGAGAGCAGTACTTC. This translates into CASSADRGRRREQYF.